The 9 T cell receptor beta chains reported below all come from one sample, sequenced in a study of shared clonotypes between healthy human individuals. Data came from immunoSEQ multiplex PCR; TCRdb stores just in-frame clones and leaves some out. Of 1.5 million to 1.9 million clones listed, approximately 98% were seen once; the top ten hold around 0.47%. What was sequenced was naive CD4+ T cells sorted from blood. Subset noted: CD45RA+ positively selected. The receptors come from a man aged 25-45 years in good health.

This chain connects TRBV11-3 to TRBJ1-1; a weak D match, TRBD1 (6 bases). There are 15 residues in the CDR3. Trimming took off 1 base at V and 1 base at J, with 10 bases between the two ends. Germline V gives CDR1 SGHNT, CDR2 YENEEA. The CDR3 DNA reads as TGTGCCAGCAGCTTAGGGGGGGACAAGAACACTGAAGCTTTCTTT. Protein sequence: CASSLGGDKNTEAFF.

As regards this clone: Other DNA sequences within the sample encode an identical CDR3. J is TRBJ1-5 and V is TRBV14; no clear D gene. CDR3 length: 13 residues. V lost 1 base and J lost 6, with 7 bases in between. Germline V gives CDR1 SGHDN, CDR2 FVKESK. CDR3 protein: CASSQGIGQPQHF. CDR3 nucleotide sequence: TGTGCCAGCAGCCAAGGGATAGGTCAGCCCCAGCATTTT.

The chain has TRBV14 and TRBJ1-2; 7 nucleotides line up with TRBD1. V was pared by 6 bases and J by 7 bases, with 8 bases of the junction left unmatched. The CDR3 contains 13 residues. In germline, CDR1 is SGHDN, CDR2 FVKESK. Here the CDR3 reads CASRRGQTFGYTF. CDR3 DNA sequence: TGTGCCAGCAGGCGGGGACAGACCTTTGGCTACACCTTC. Complete variable domain (other parts from reference TRBV14 and TRBJ1-2): EAGVTQFPSHSVIEKGQTVTLRCDPISGHDNLYWYRRVMGKEIKFLLHFVKESKQDESGMPNNRFLAERTGGTYSTLKVQPAELEDSGVYFCASRRGQTFGYTFGSGTRLTVV.

V is TRBV18 and J is TRBJ2-7; 8 positions agree with TRBD1. This CDR3 has 14 amino acids. Trimming at V came to 4 bases and at J to 0 bases, leaving 2 bases not matched to a gene. CDR1 KGHSH and CDR2 LQKENI come from the germline V gene. The CDR3 region has the DNA TGTGCCAGCTCACGCGGGACAGGCTCCTACGAGCAGTACTTC. This codes for CASSRGTGSYEQYF.

The chain carries TRBV5-6 and TRBJ2-1; D might be TRBD2 (6 bases). Trimming left V 3 bases short and J 4 bases short, with 20 bases between. This CDR3 has 17 residues. Germline CDR1 SGHDT, CDR2 YYEEEE. The CDR3 nucleotides are TGTGCCAGCAGCTGGGGCTTGGGCAGGGAGGATTACAATGAGCAGTTCTTC. Amino acid sequence: CASSWGLGREDYNEQFF.

J is TRBJ2-5 and V is TRBV5-1; tentative D call: TRBD2 (6 bases). This CDR3 region has 14 residues. Trimming took off 2 bases at V and 5 bases at J, with 13 bases between the two ends. Looked up from germline, CDR1 is SGHRS and CDR2 is YFSETQ. CDR3 coding DNA: TGCGCCAGCAGCTTCGGGAGTGGGGAGGAGACCCAGTACTTC. Encoded protein: CASSFGSGEETQYF.

CDR3 bases: TGTGCTAGTGGTCCTGGGACTAGCGGGAGTCCCCAAGAGACCCAGTACTTC. Amino acid sequence: CASGPGTSGSPQETQYF. This chain links TRBV12-5 with TRBJ2-5; 14 bases fit TRBD2. CDR1 LGHNT and CDR2 FRNRAP come from the germline V gene. V shed 5 bases and J 1 base; nucleotides not matched to a gene: 6. The CDR3 loop spans 17 amino acids.

Written as DNA, the CDR3 is TGTGCCAGCAGCTTGAACACAGGGGGACAAATGGGCAATCAGCCCCAGCATTTT. Protein sequence: CASSLNTGGQMGNQPQHF. The V call is TRBV5-6, the J call TRBJ1-5; the match to TRBD1 covers 8 bases. CDR3 length: 18 residues. J was trimmed by 2 bases and V by 1 base; bases with no gene match: 11. In germline, CDR1 is SGHDT, CDR2 YYEEEE.

The rearrangement uses TRBV9 and TRBJ1-3; D unresolved. Germline lookup yields CDR1 SGDLS and CDR2 YYNGEE. The CDR3 totals 13 residues. V gave up 4 bases and J gave up 12 bases, with 17 bases separating them. Written as DNA, the CDR3 is TGTGCCAGCAGCTCACCCGATGGGGTTGGCATATATTTT. This translates into CASSSPDGVGIYF. Full variable domain (outside the CDR3, taken from reference TRBV9 and TRBJ1-3): DSGVTQTPKHLITATGQRVTLRCSPRSGDLSVYWYQQSLDQGLQFLIQYYNGEERAKGNILERFSAQQFPDLHSELNLSSLELGDSALYFCASSSPDGVGIYFGEGSWLTVV.